This TCR beta chain was sequenced in a study of blood T cell repertoires in COVID-19 (TCRdb year 2020). Turning to the overall study: Samples covering the acute and convalescent phases of COVID-19 were provided by collaborators in the United States, Italy and Spain. The prospective study material was composed of cDNA or gDNA derived from T cells, B-cell-depleted T cells, or PBMCs. Subjects who had been exposed to COVID-19, were actively infected with it, or had recovered from it provided the deeply sampled blood TCRbeta repertoires that made up the dataset. The repertoires were made available in a free public database intended to serve as a resource for research on the immune response to SARS-CoV-2. The samples were drawn from the first 160 participants of the ongoing ImmuneRACE study and from 950 to 1,500 subjects provided by 6 global collaborators. A de-identified subject ID, COVID-19 status, age in years and sex were almost always included in the sample metadata. Where available, HLA class I and class II types were obtained from metadata supplied by the sample provider rather than from assay-based typing.

The immunoSEQ Assay, a bias-controlled multiplex PCR, was used to amplify TCRbeta CDR3 regions from genomic DNA. The paper's data handling went like this. Nucleated cell counts per sample were estimated from amplification of reference gene primers within the assay. Sequence reads were collapsed and filtered to measure the absolute abundance of every unique TCRbeta CDR3 rearrangement. For each sample, productive Simpson clonality was calculated as the square root of Simpson's diversity index over productive rearrangements. TCRdb re-hosts the immuneACCESS table, in-frame sequences only. Its copies lack some clones; in the studies checked, an unresolved V gene accounts for under half of them, and the cause for the rest is not known. The V and J calls and clone size were taken over from that table, and D and trimming were inferred from the DNA. This sample gives some 160,000 clones in total; about 80% of them show up just once. In total, the top ten clones hold about 11% of the sample.

Worth noting for this clone: The target of this receptor is not known. Base qualities were left out, and no much larger clone turns up one base away.

Whole blood was collected in K2EDTA tubes by collaborating institutions according to the institutions' own protocols. For TCRbeta analysis, collaborator samples were shipped as frozen whole blood, as isolated PBMCs, or as DNA extracted from either sample type. V was cut back by 0 bases and J by 4 bases, leaving a gap of 19 bases between them. Taken from cysteine to phenylalanine, the CDR3 has 17 residues. CDR3 DNA only is kept here, 51 bases in frame from base 1. CDR1 and CDR2 are drawn from the germline V gene: MGHRA, YSYEKL. Overall study results and their limits: Clinical and demographic metadata were provided uncurated, with the amount varying by source and participant.

The sample comprised peripheral blood. This receptor was obtained from an older man with active or convalescent COVID-19. The V and J genes are TRBV4-1 and TRBJ2-7; the D gene is perhaps TRBD2, on 6 matching bases. The CDR3 region reads CASSQDGLGTEKYEQYF. The DNA sequence is as follows: TGCGCCAGCAGCCAAGATGGACTGGGGACTGAGAAATACGAGCAGTACTTC.